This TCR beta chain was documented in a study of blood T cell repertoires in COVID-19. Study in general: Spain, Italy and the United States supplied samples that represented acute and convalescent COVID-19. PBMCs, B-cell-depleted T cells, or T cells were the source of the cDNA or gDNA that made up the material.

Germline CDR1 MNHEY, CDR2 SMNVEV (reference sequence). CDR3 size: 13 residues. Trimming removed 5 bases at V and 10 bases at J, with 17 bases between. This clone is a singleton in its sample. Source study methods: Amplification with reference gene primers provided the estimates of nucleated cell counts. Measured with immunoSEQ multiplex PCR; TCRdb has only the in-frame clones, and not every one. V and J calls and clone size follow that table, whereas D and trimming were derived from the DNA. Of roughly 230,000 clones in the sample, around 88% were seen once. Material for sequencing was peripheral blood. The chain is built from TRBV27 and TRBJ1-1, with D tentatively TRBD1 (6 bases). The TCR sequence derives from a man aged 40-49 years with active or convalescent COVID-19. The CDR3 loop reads CASSTLNRERAFF. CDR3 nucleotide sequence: TGTGCCAGCAGTACATTAAACAGGGAGAGAGCTTTCTTT.